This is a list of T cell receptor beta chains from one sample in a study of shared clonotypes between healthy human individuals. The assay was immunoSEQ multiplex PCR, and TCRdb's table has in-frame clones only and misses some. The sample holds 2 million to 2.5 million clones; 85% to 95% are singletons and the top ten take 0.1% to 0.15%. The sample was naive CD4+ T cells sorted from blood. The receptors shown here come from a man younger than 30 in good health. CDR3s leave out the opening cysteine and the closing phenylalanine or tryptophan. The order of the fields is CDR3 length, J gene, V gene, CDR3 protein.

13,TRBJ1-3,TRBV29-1,SVGIIARIWNTIY
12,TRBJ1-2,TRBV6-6,ASRHTSQAYGYT
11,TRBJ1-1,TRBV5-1,ASSLGQSTEAF
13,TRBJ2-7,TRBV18,ASSPKSGAGHEQY
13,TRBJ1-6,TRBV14,ASSQDPGAGSPLH
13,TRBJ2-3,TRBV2,AGQREAGVTDTQY
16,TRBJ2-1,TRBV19,ASSPGTSGGVSYNEQF
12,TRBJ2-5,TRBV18,ASSPGIGEETQY
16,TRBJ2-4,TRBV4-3,ASSQDGPGSLAKNIQY
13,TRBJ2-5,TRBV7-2,ASSPNQGARETQY
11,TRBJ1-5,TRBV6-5,ASSRGGNQPQH
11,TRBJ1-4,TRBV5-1,ASSPSGNEKLF
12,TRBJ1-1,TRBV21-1,ASTILRANTEAF
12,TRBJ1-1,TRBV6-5,ASSLTILNTEAF
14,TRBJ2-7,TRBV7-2,ASSLTSGNILYEQY
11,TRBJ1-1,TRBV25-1,ASSVTPLGTAF
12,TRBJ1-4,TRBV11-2,ASSLFEGNEKLF
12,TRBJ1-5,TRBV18,ASSSQGGNQPQH
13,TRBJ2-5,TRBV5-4,ASSSSGGAGETQY
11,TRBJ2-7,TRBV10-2,ASTTVDANEQY
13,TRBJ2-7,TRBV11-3,ASSLGMQGAYEQY
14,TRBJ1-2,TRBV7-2,ASSPLPGGAGGGYT
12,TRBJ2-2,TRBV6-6,ASRGGPNTGELF
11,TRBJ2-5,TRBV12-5,ASGADRVETQY
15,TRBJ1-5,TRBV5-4,ASSYGTGDFGNQPQH
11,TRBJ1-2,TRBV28,ASREQGADGYT
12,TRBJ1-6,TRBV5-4,ASSWRGDNSPLH
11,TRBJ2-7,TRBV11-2,ASSLDRSGGQY
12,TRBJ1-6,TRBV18,ASSPSGTPTPLH
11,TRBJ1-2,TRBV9,ASSVSGAYGYT
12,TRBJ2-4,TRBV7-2,ASSFRLAENIQY
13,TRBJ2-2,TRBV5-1,ASSLASPTTGELF